What follows is one TCR beta chain and its context. Its target is not known. Measured with immunoSEQ multiplex PCR; TCRdb has only the in-frame clones, and not every one. Of 43,000 or so clones in the sample, 85% to 95% were seen once. The CDR3 has 15 residues. V lost 7 bases to trimming and J lost 3 bases, with 14 bases between them. The germline V gene has CDR1 SGHRS and CDR2 YFSETQ. This entry belongs to a study of graft-versus-host responses after intestinal transplantation. Study details: Every recipient underwent anti-thymocyte globulin induction, then tacrolimus and steroids for roughly three years. Study outcomes and limitations: Declines in HvG clones occurring early post-transplant were associated with peak circulating GvH clone levels. Present in recipient marrow, GvH clones included some that appeared first in ileum or blood. Subjects displaying graft-donor T cell macrochimerism possessed elevated graft-versus-host to host-versus-graft clonal ratios inside allografts.

The TCR originated in a human patient who received an intestinal transplant, so some T cells may come from the graft donor. Sequenced here: PBMCs, sampled approximately 360 days after intestinal transplant. The chain couples TRBV5-1 to TRBJ2-6; D unresolved. The CDR3, as DNA: TGCGCCAGCGGCCTTGGGGTAAATGGGGCCAACGTCCTGACTTTC. Amino acid sequence: CASGLGVNGANVLTF.